This T cell receptor (beta chain) was profiled in a study of T cell responses to AZD1222 COVID-19 vaccine. The overall study: Some second doses came at about 4 weeks and others at about 12 weeks; these were pooled. General observations from the study: White British people made up most donors, females outnumbered males, and clonal diversity was possibly underestimated. The breadth and depth of Spike-specific TCRs increased once two AZD1222 doses had been given.

The ends lost 3 bases at V and 8 bases at J; junction bases unmatched: 9. In germline, CDR1 is SGHNT, CDR2 YYREEE (reference sequence). The CDR3 consists of 16 residues. About this clone itself: What it recognizes is unknown.

Using immunoSEQ multiplex PCR, the repertoire was profiled, and TCRdb retains in-frame clones only, with some absent. This table has 150,000 to 200,000 clones, around 88% appearing once. The chain uses TRBV5-4 and TRBJ1-6, with 9 nucleotides matching TRBD1. This sequence was found in an adult in good health. The specimen comprised peripheral blood, sampled on day 0 of AZD1222 vaccination. CDR3 sequence reads: CASSYGQGRHDSPLHF. In DNA, the CDR3 is TGTGCCAGCAGCTACGGACAGGGGAGGCATGATTCACCCCTCCACTTT.